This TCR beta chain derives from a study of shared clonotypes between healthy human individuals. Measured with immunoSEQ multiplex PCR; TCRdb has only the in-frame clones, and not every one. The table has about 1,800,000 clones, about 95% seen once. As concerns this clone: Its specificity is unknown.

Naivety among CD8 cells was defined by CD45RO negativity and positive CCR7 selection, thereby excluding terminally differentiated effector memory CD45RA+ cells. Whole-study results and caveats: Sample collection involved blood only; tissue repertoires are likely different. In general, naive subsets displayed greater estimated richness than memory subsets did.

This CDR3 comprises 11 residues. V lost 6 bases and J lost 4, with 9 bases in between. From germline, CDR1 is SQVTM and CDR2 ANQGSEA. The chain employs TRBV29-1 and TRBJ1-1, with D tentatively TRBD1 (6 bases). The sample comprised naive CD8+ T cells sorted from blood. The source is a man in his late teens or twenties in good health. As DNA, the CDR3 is TGCAGCGTCGGACAGAGCACTGAAGCTTTCTTT. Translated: CSVGQSTEAFF. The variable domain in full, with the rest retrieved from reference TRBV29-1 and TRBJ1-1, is SAVISQKPSRDICQRGTSLTIQCQVDSQVTMMFWYRQQPGQSLTLIATANQGSEATYESGFVIDKFPISRPNLTFSTLTVSNMSPEDSSIYLCSVGQSTEAFFGQGTRLTVV.